This TCR beta chain comes out of a study of spatial heterogeneity in lung cancer. Study-wide results and caveats: Mutation counts in tumors were tracked by counts of expanded intratumoral alpha and beta TCRs.

Each TCR cDNA molecule bore a unique molecular identifier. Via MiXCR, TCRdb re-called the 5' RACE reads, giving one row per CDR3 protein. The top ten hold around 19% of the sample, which has 12,000 to 15,000 distinct CDR3 sequences, approximately 4.5% seen once. This clonotype was counted ten times or more. Its cognate antigen is unknown. The size of this beta chain means little, since it is a stray read in a library made for alpha chains. This CDR3 has 13 residues. V was shortened by 3 bases and J by 6 bases, with 11 bases between the two germline ends. Germline CDR1 SNHLY, CDR2 FYNNEI. As for time point: sample taken at primary tumor resection.

The sample here was lung tumor tissue, taken at surgery. The rearrangement uses TRBV2 and TRBJ1-1; D is possibly TRBD1 (5 bases). This sequence was found in a female donor with early-stage non-small cell lung cancer. CDR3 sequence: CASSDQGAPEAFF. In nucleotides, the CDR3 is TGTGCCAGCAGTGATCAGGGCGCCCCTGAAGCTTTCTTT.